Sequencing of this T cell receptor (beta chain) was carried out in a study of T cell changes during pregnancy in multiple sclerosis. This CDR3 region has 16 residues. With 0 bases removed from V and 2 bases from J, the gap between germline ends came to 11 bases. Germline assignment: CDR1 LGHNA and CDR2 YSLEER. Repertoires were generated with immunoSEQ multiplex PCR, while TCRdb's copy carries only in-frame clones and drops some. The sample shows about 40,000 clones, 70% to 90% of them seen only once. Sequenced material: CD4+ T cells from peripheral blood mononuclear cells, taken in the first trimester of pregnancy. The sequence was obtained from a female donor with multiple sclerosis, enrolled in a pregnancy study. The chain carries TRBV4-3 and TRBJ1-3; D ambiguous. The CDR3 region has the DNA TGCGCCAGCAGCCAAGAGATTGCAGTAACTGGAAACACCATATATTTT. Amino acids: CASSQEIAVTGNTIYF.